Below, 27 T cell receptor beta chains from the same sample are listed, as sequenced in a study of T-cell reconstitution after alpha-beta-depleted transplantation in children. Researchers prepared the TCRbeta library using unique molecular identifiers, the study reports. MiXCR, run by TCRdb on the PCR reads, gives a single entry per CDR3 protein. Of approximately 980,000 distinct CDR3 sequences listed, around 30% are singletons. The sequenced sample was PBMCs, mostly from graft donor cells, obtained 360 days after TCRalphabeta/CD19-depleted stem cell transplant. The receptors here all came from a boy in the first two years of life who had a stem cell transplant for SCID, so the T cells may come from the graft donor.

The chain carries TRBV12-3 or TRBV12-4 and TRBJ1-1, with TRBD1 identical over 7 bases. After removal of 6 bases from V and 3 bases from J, the junction contained 7 bases not matched to a gene. The CDR3 loop spans 14 amino acids. In nucleotides, the CDR3 is TGTGCCAGCAGCCGACAGGGAACGTACACTGAAGCTTTCTTT. It specifies CASSRQGTYTEAFF.

This clonotype occurred a few times. V and J are TRBV12-3 or TRBV12-4 and TRBJ1-5, with a weak D call TRBD1 (6 bases). V was shortened by 6 bases and J by 6 bases, with 15 bases between the two germline ends. The CDR3 spans 14 residues. In DNA form, the CDR3 reads TGTGCCAGCAGGGGTTATGGGGGCCGTCAGCCCCAGCATTTT. This codes for CASRGYGGRQPQHF.

There are a few counts of this clonotype. The chain recombines TRBV18 with TRBJ2-1; 12 nucleotides agree with TRBD2. Losses at the gene ends were 2 bases for V and 6 bases for J; bases not matched to a gene: 5. The CDR3 loop spans 16 amino acids. The germline V gene encodes CDR1 KGHSH and CDR2 LQKENI. In DNA, the CDR3 is TGTGCCAGCTCACCATTCCCACTAGCGGGGGGCAATGAGCAGTTCTTC. Amino acid sequence: CASSPFPLAGGNEQFF.

This clonotype was found a few times. The chain combines TRBV6-5 with TRBJ1-1; 7 nucleotides line up with TRBD1. V dropped 7 bases and J dropped 4; count of bases not matched to a gene: 9. Germline V gene lookup returns CDR1 MNHEY and CDR2 SVGAGI. The CDR3 contains 14 residues. This CDR3 is CASTLRQGATEAFF. CDR3 sequence (DNA): TGTGCCAGCACCCTCAGACAGGGCGCCACTGAAGCTTTCTTT.

A remark on this clonotype: Because the CDR3 is missing its conserved closing phenylalanine or tryptophan, this is likely a read error. V is TRBV10-3 and J is TRBJ2-5; the D gene is possibly TRBD1 (6 bases). The CDR3 has 15 amino acids. Looked up from germline, CDR1 is ENHRY and CDR2 is SYGVKD. V dropped 3 bases and J dropped 2 bases, with 13 bases sitting between them. The CDR3 bases are TGTGCCATCAGTGAAGGGCAGGGGCGACAAGAGACCCAGTACTAC. Translated, it gives CAISEGQGRQETQYY.

The V and J genes are TRBV18 and TRBJ1-2; D possibly corresponds to TRBD1 (5 bases). The germline CDR1 and CDR2 sequences are KGHSH and LQKENI. The V and J ends lost 1 base and 4 bases respectively, with 7 bases between them. This CDR3 spans 13 amino acids. The CDR3, as DNA: TGTGCCAGCTCACCACGACAGTTCTATGGCTACACCTTC. Translating gives CASSPRQFYGYTF.

V usage is TRBV5-1 and J usage is TRBJ2-1, with 10 nucleotides matching TRBD1. This CDR3 is 16 amino acids long. V was clipped by 3 bases and J by 8 bases; unmatched bases: 11. Germline-derived CDR1 and CDR2 are SGHRS and YFSETQ. As DNA, the CDR3 is TGCGCCAGCAGCTCGTCCGTTATGACAGGGGGCGATGAGCAGTTCTTC. Translation: CASSSSVMTGGDEQFF. Filled out from reference TRBV5-1 and TRBJ2-1, the complete variable domain reads KAGVTQTPRYLIKTRGQQVTLSCSPISGHRSVSWYQQTPGQGLQFLFEYFSETQRNKGNFPGRFSGRQFSNSRSEMNVSTLELGDSALYLCASSSSVMTGGDEQFFGPGTRLTVL.

In this sample, this clonotype turned up once. The chain carries TRBV5-1 and TRBJ2-7; 7 nucleotides agree with TRBD1. CDR3 length: 14 amino acids. CDR1 is SGHRS and CDR2 is YFSETQ in the germline V gene. Losses at the gene ends were 1 base for V and 6 bases for J; bases not matched to a gene: 7. This CDR3 is CASSLPDRSAEQYF. The DNA of the CDR3 is TGCGCCAGCAGCTTGCCGGACAGGTCTGCCGAGCAGTACTTC.

This clonotype was seen more than once but under ten times. The CDR3 is CASSPGTGVLFGNQPQHF. CDR3 nucleotides: TGTGCCAGCAGTCCCGGGACAGGGGTTCTCTTTGGCAATCAGCCCCAGCATTTT. The J gene is TRBJ1-5, the V gene TRBV27, with 10 nucleotides matching TRBD1. The CDR3 has 18 amino acids. J gave up 2 bases and V 5 bases, and 12 bases lay outside the gene matches. Germline loops: CDR1 MNHEY, CDR2 SMNVEV (reference sequence).

The chain links TRBV28 to TRBJ1-2; the D gene is possibly TRBD1 (5 bases). This CDR3 is built from 14 residues. The ends were cut back, 3 bases at V and 8 bases at J, with 16 bases in the middle. In germline, CDR1 is MDHEN, CDR2 SYDVKM. The CDR3: CASSFVGLFLGYTF. The DNA of the CDR3 is TGTGCCAGCAGTTTTGTGGGACTCTTCCTGGGCTACACCTTC.

This clonotype was detected many times. One end of the junction varies from germline; a read error may be responsible. This sequence joins TRBV5-1 and TRBJ2-7, with TRBD1 matching 12 bases. The CDR3 is 15 residues long. Germline CDR1 reads SGHRS; CDR2 reads YFSETQ. The DNA of the CDR3 is TGTGCCAGCAGCCTTGGGACAGGGGGCCCATACGAGCAGTACTTC. Translating gives CASSLGTGGPYEQYF.

The rearrangement uses TRBV7-2 and TRBJ2-1; TRBD1 aligns across 8 bases. The ends lost 5 bases at V and 8 bases at J; junction bases unmatched: 11. The CDR3 is made up of 15 amino acids. The V gene's germline CDR1 is SGHTA and CDR2 FQGNSA. Here the CDR3 DNA reads TGTGCCAGCAGCCCACCCCGACAGGGGCGCGATGAGCAGTTCTTC. As protein: CASSPPRQGRDEQFF. Drawing the rest from reference TRBV7-2 and TRBJ2-1, the complete variable domain is GAGVSQSPSNKVTEKGKDVELRCDPISGHTALYWYRQSLGQGLEFLIYFQGNSAPDKSGLPSDRFSAERTGGSVSTLTIQRTQQEDSAVYLCASSPPRQGRDEQFFGPGTRLTVL.

The gene calls are TRBV18 and TRBJ1-2; D is uncertain. This CDR3 has 13 amino acids. Trimming took off 2 bases at V and 5 bases at J, with 9 bases between the two ends. Germline values: CDR1 KGHSH, CDR2 LQKENI. CDR3 sequence: CASSPEDGYGYTF. The CDR3 DNA follows: TGTGCCAGCTCACCAGAGGACGGGTATGGCTACACCTTC.

The chain carries TRBV7-4 and TRBJ1-6; D perhaps matches TRBD1 (5 bases). V was trimmed by 4 bases and J by 0 bases, leaving 10 bases between them. CDR3 length equals 16 residues. The germline gives CDR1 SGHVT, CDR2 SQSDAQ. This CDR3 is CASSCPGRSYNSPLHF. Here the CDR3 DNA reads TGTGCCAGCAGCTGCCCGGGGCGCTCCTATAATTCACCCCTCCACTTT.

The chain has TRBV12-3 or TRBV12-4 and TRBJ2-3; D gene unclear. The CDR3 totals 18 residues. Trimming left V 3 bases short and J 1 base short, with 20 bases between. CDR3 sequence reads: CASSFWYWQDPGTDTQYF. The CDR3 nucleotides read TGTGCCAGCAGTTTCTGGTATTGGCAGGACCCCGGCACAGATACGCAGTATTTT.

The V call is TRBV6-5, the J call TRBJ1-1; D unresolved. The CDR3 is 16 residues long. The germline gives CDR1 MNHEY, CDR2 SVGAGI. V lost 0 bases, J lost 0 bases, and 11 bases lay in between. The CDR3 loop reads CASSYSIRQMNTEAFF. The CDR3 region has the DNA TGTGCCAGCAGTTACTCGATACGGCAGATGAACACTGAAGCTTTCTTT.

This clonotype has only a few counts. The rearrangement uses TRBV20-1 and TRBJ2-7; D gene ambiguous. Germline loops: CDR1 DFQATT, CDR2 SNEGSKA (reference sequence). This CDR3 contains 14 residues. V gave up 0 bases and J gave up 2 bases, with 11 bases separating them. DNA for the CDR3: TGCAGTGCTAGAGATCCGAGAATCCCCTACGAGCAGTACTTC. Its translation is CSARDPRIPYEQYF.

The chain carries TRBV20-1 and TRBJ1-2; D possibly corresponds to TRBD1 (5 bases). From germline, CDR1 is DFQATT and CDR2 SNEGSKA (reference sequence). The germline V and J ends were trimmed by 1 base and 4 bases, with 10 bases remaining between them. CDR3 length: 13 amino acids. As DNA, the CDR3 is TGCAGTGCTAGAGGGGGCCTGACCTATGGCTACACCTTC. It specifies CSARGGLTYGYTF.

The chain carries TRBV6-2 or TRBV6-3 and TRBJ1-4; D is possibly TRBD1 (6 bases). The CDR3 contains 15 residues. The V gene's germline CDR1 is MNHEY and CDR2 SVGEGT. The V and J ends lost 5 bases and 6 bases respectively, with 16 bases between them. DNA for the CDR3: TGTGCCAGCAGTCCAGTCTACAGGGAAGATGAAAAACTGTTTTTT. Protein: CASSPVYREDEKLFF.

The rearrangement joins TRBV12-3 or TRBV12-4 to TRBJ2-6; 9 positions match TRBD1. CDR3 length: 16 residues. After removal of 5 bases from V and 4 bases from J, the junction contained 6 bases not matched to a gene. CDR3 amino acids: CASSAQGAVGANVLTF. DNA of the CDR3: TGTGCCAGCAGTGCACAGGGGGCGGTCGGGGCCAACGTCCTGACTTTC.

This clonotype was seen a handful of times. The CDR3 region is CASSPRRTGSYEQYF. For the CDR3, the DNA is TGTGCCAGCAGTCCGCGTCGGACAGGGTCCTACGAGCAGTACTTC. The V and J genes are TRBV28 and TRBJ2-7; 8 bases align to TRBD1. The CDR3 extends over 15 amino acids. Looked up from germline, CDR1 is MDHEN and CDR2 is SYDVKM. Losses at the gene ends were 5 bases for V and 1 base for J; bases not matched to a gene: 7.

The genes are TRBV20-1 and TRBJ2-2; possible D gene TRBD2, 5 bases. The V gene lost 0 bases and the J gene lost 2 bases, with 7 bases spanning the gap. The CDR3 spans 14 residues. Germline lookup yields CDR1 DFQATT and CDR2 SNEGSKA (reference sequence). CDR3 loop: CSARESSNTGELFF. The CDR3 DNA reads as TGCAGTGCTAGAGAGTCTAGCAACACCGGGGAGCTGTTTTTT.

This clonotype was counted only a few times. V and J are TRBV4-1 and TRBJ2-7, with D perhaps given as TRBD1 or TRBD2 (5 bases each). The CDR3 covers 14 residues. Germline CDR1 reads MGHRA; CDR2 reads YSYEKL. V was trimmed by 1 base and J by 0 bases, leaving 7 bases between them. CDR3 bases: TGCGCCAGCAGCCAAGGAGGGACCTCCTACGAGCAGTACTTC. Encoded protein: CASSQGGTSYEQYF.

The chain couples TRBV4-1 to TRBJ2-3; no firm D call. Between the trimmed V and J ends, which lost 1 base and 10 bases, there was a span of 12 bases. This CDR3 spans 13 amino acids. In germline, CDR1 is MGHRA, CDR2 YSYEKL. The CDR3 bases are TGCGCCAGCAGCCAAGGGCTGGGTAGGTCGCAGTATTTT. This gives the protein CASSQGLGRSQYF.

This chain uses TRBV2 with TRBJ2-7; D possibly matches TRBD1 or TRBD2 (5 bases each). Trimming shortened V by 6 bases and J by 7 bases, and 16 bases separated the two germline ends. The CDR3 totals 13 residues. Germline lookup yields CDR1 SNHLY and CDR2 FYNNEI. DNA for the CDR3: TGTGCCAGCAGAACAGGTCGAGAGGGGGAGCAGTACTTC. Encoded protein: CASRTGREGEQYF.

The J gene is TRBJ2-5, the V gene TRBV12-3 or TRBV12-4; possibly TRBD1 for D (7 bases). Trimming took 7 bases from V and 4 from J, leaving 16 bases between them. The CDR3 consists of 14 residues. The CDR3 DNA is TGTGCCAGCACCATATACAGGGGAGGAGAGACCCAGTACTTC. The encoded protein is CASTIYRGGETQYF.

This clonotype was seen a handful of times. The genes are TRBV27 and TRBJ2-1; weak D call: TRBD2 (5 bases). Germline CDR1 is MNHEY and CDR2 is SMNVEV (reference sequence). Trimming took off 3 bases at V and 3 bases at J, with 12 bases between the two ends. This CDR3 is built from 15 residues. DNA of the CDR3: TGTGCCAGCAGTTTGCGGACTCCTAACTACAATGAGCAGTTCTTC. Translating it yields CASSLRTPNYNEQFF.